The clone carrying this TCR beta chain appeared once. The sample belongs to a study of shared clonotypes between healthy human individuals. Germline CDR1 and CDR2: MNHNS and SASEGT. The CDR3 contains 16 residues. The V and J ends lost 4 bases and 0 bases respectively, with 12 bases between them. Assay used: immunoSEQ multiplex PCR; TCRdb lists only in-frame clones, some missing. The data hold roughly 2.2 million clones, with less than 95% observed a single time. This sequence originates from a man aged 18 to 30 in good health. Some clones in this sample may be carry-over from other donors' samples. V usage is TRBV6-1 and J usage is TRBJ1-4; a possible D gene is TRBD1 (6 bases). Sequencing was performed on naive CD4+ T cells from PBMCs. The subset was: CD45RA+ positively selected. CDR3 in amino acids: CASSAPTGSTNEKLFF. CDR3 nucleotides: TGTGCCAGCAGTGCCCCCACAGGGTCAACTAATGAAAAACTGTTTTTT.